Shown below are 28 T cell receptor beta chains from a single sample sequenced in a study of blood T cell repertoires in COVID-19. Data came from immunoSEQ multiplex PCR; TCRdb stores just in-frame clones and leaves some out. The repertoire includes around 500,000 clones, 70% to 90% of them detected once, and 3% to 4% sits in the top ten. Specimen: peripheral blood. Source of these receptors: a human donor in a cohort sampled during active COVID-19.

Here the CDR3 reads CASSLNPQATNEKLFF. The CDR3 coding sequence is TGCGCCAGCAGCCTTAACCCACAGGCAACTAATGAAAAACTGTTTTTT. The chain employs TRBV4-3 and TRBJ1-4; D is possibly TRBD1 (5 bases). This CDR3 region has 16 residues. V was trimmed by 4 bases and J by 0 bases, leaving 12 bases between them. Per germline, CDR1 LGHNA and CDR2 YSLEER.

Comments on this clone: The identical CDR3 is also encoded by other nucleotide sequences in the sample. This sequence joins TRBV29-1 and TRBJ1-3, with D unclear. V was trimmed by 5 bases and J by 1 base, leaving 6 bases between them. From germline, CDR1 is SQVTM and CDR2 ANQGSEA. The CDR3 is 12 amino acids. CDR3 loop: CSVRDSGNTIYF. The CDR3 DNA sequence: TGCAGCGTTCGGGATTCTGGAAACACCATATATTTT.

The chain has TRBV29-1 and TRBJ1-1; D is unresolved. V lost 7 bases to trimming and J lost 3 bases, with 6 bases between them. CDR1 is SQVTM and CDR2 is ANQGSEA in the germline V gene. The CDR3 sequence is 10 residues long. CDR3 protein: CSAGDTEAFF. The CDR3 DNA follows: TGCAGCGCCGGTGACACTGAAGCTTTCTTT.

This chain connects TRBV6-5 to TRBJ1-2, with 8 bases aligning to TRBD1. The CDR3 length is 11 residues. CDR1 is MNHEY, CDR2 SVGAGI, per germline. Germline trimming cut 11 bases from V and 4 bases from J; bases unmatched to any gene: 3. The CDR3 here is CACGTGYGYTF. CDR3 bases: TGTGCCTGCGGGACAGGCTATGGCTACACCTTC.

The chain uses TRBV9 and TRBJ1-1; 9 bases map to TRBD1. The V gene's germline CDR1 is SGDLS and CDR2 YYNGEE. Losses at the gene ends were 3 bases for V and 3 bases for J; bases not matched to a gene: 12. This CDR3 is 17 amino acids long. The CDR3 DNA is TGTGCCAGCAGCGCAGGACTTGGTGGACAGGGGTACACTGAAGCTTTCTTT. Translation: CASSAGLGGQGYTEAFF.

The gene calls are TRBV6-5 and TRBJ1-1; 8 nucleotides line up with TRBD1. The germline V gene encodes CDR1 MNHEY and CDR2 SVGAGI. Trimming took 6 bases from V and 0 from J; bases not matched to a gene: 3. This CDR3 comprises 14 residues. CDR3 sequence reads: CASRSGQVNTEAFF. The DNA for the CDR3 is TGTGCCAGCAGGTCGGGACAGGTGAACACTGAAGCTTTCTTT.

V gene TRBV11-2 combines with J gene TRBJ2-3; TRBD1 agrees at 10 bases. The V gene's germline CDR1 is SGHAT and CDR2 FQNNGV. This CDR3 has 18 amino acids. Trimming took 2 bases from V and 3 from J; bases not matched to a gene: 11. Here the CDR3 reads CASSLLAPTGGFTDTQYF. CDR3 sequence (DNA): TGTGCCAGCAGCTTATTAGCCCCGACAGGGGGCTTTACAGATACGCAGTATTTT.

As concerns this clone: This same CDR3 is encoded by further DNA sequences in the sample. The rearrangement links TRBV29-1 to TRBJ2-7; maybe TRBD1 (5 bases). Trimming removed 7 bases from V and 0 bases from J, with 10 bases in between. The germline V gene has CDR1 SQVTM and CDR2 ANQGSEA. CDR3 length: 12 amino acids. This CDR3 reads CSAKDTSYEQYF. CDR3 DNA sequence: TGCAGCGCCAAGGACACCTCCTACGAGCAGTACTTC.

DNA for the CDR3: TGTGCCAGCACCACAGGAGCGGGAGGTCTGGGAAGGACCGGGGAGCTGTTTTTT. Protein: CASTTGAGGLGRTGELFF. The gene calls are TRBV4-2 and TRBJ2-2; TRBD2 matches at 9 bases. Losses at the gene ends were 7 bases for V and 5 bases for J; bases not matched to a gene: 17. The CDR3 runs 18 residues. From germline, CDR1 is LGHNA and CDR2 YNFKEQ.

V and J are TRBV6-6 and TRBJ2-1, with D possibly being TRBD1 (6 bases). CDR1 and CDR2 from the germline V gene are MNHNY and SVGAGI (reference sequence). Trimming cost V 6 bases and J 7 bases, with 19 bases left between them. The CDR3 has 15 amino acids. CDR3 loop: CASSSGVGAVNEQFF. DNA of the CDR3: TGTGCCAGCAGCTCAGGGGTAGGGGCCGTAAATGAGCAGTTCTTC.

The V and J genes are TRBV27 and TRBJ1-1, with a tentative D call TRBD1 (6 bases). CDR1 MNHEY and CDR2 SMNVEV come from the germline V gene (reference sequence). The CDR3 is made up of 15 amino acids. V was trimmed by 5 bases and J by 1 base, leaving 14 bases between them. CDR3 region: CASSPPGHWNTEAFF. CDR3 DNA sequence: TGTGCCAGCAGTCCGCCGGGACACTGGAACACTGAAGCTTTCTTT.

The chain uses TRBV6-6 and TRBJ2-7; D possibly corresponds to TRBD2 (5 bases). The CDR3 is made up of 13 amino acids. The V end lost 5 bases, the J end lost 2 bases, and 10 bases lay between the germline ends. The germline V gene encodes CDR1 MNHNY and CDR2 SVGAGI (reference sequence). The CDR3 DNA reads as TGTGCCAGCAGTCCCGGGATACCCTACGAGCAGTACTTC. Translated: CASSPGIPYEQYF.

This clone has a count of ten or more. The chain uses TRBV4-2 and TRBJ2-7; TRBD2 matches 10 bases. Per germline, CDR1 LGHNA and CDR2 YNFKEQ. The trim removed 5 bases at V and 7 bases at J, leaving 11 bases unmatched. The CDR3 covers 15 residues. For the CDR3, the DNA is TGTGCCAGCAGCAAATCCTCTAGCGGGGGCCTGGAGCAGTACTTC. This translates into CASSKSSSGGLEQYF.

V gene TRBV28 combines with J gene TRBJ2-2; D gene uncertain. This CDR3 region has 14 residues. The V end lost 5 bases, the J end lost 1 base, and 8 bases lay between the germline ends. Germline lookup yields CDR1 MDHEN and CDR2 SYDVKM. DNA of the CDR3: TGTGCCAGCAGTCCCTCGCGGAACACCGGGGAGCTGTTTTTT. Its protein product is CASSPSRNTGELFF.

This sequence joins TRBV10-3 and TRBJ1-6; D gene unclear. Germline loops: CDR1 ENHRY, CDR2 SYGVKD. This CDR3 has 15 amino acids. The V gene lost 3 bases and the J gene lost 6 bases, with 12 bases spanning the gap. CDR3 bases: TGTGCCATCAGTGACCCAGGAGAGGGTAATTCACCCCTCCACTTT. This gives the protein CAISDPGEGNSPLHF.

As DNA, the CDR3 is TGTGCCAGCAGCTTAGTTCGGGGGTCAACGAACACCGGGGAGCTGTTTTTT. Translating gives CASSLVRGSTNTGELFF. The J gene is TRBJ2-2, the V gene TRBV7-9, with D perhaps matching TRBD2 (6 bases). This CDR3 has 17 residues. V was pared by 1 base and J by 0 bases, with 12 bases between. Germline V CDR1 and CDR2: SEHNR, FQNEAQ (reference sequence).

The chain employs TRBV5-1 and TRBJ2-6; 10 bases map to TRBD1. Trimming took 3 bases from V and 3 from J; bases not matched to a gene: 3. The CDR3 runs 16 residues. Per germline, CDR1 SGHRS and CDR2 YFSETQ. The CDR3 spells CASSWTGGGGANVLTF. The CDR3 DNA reads TGCGCCAGCAGCTGGACAGGGGGAGGTGGGGCCAACGTCCTGACTTTC.

This rearrangement joins TRBV2 to TRBJ1-5, with 8 bases aligning to TRBD1. Trimming removed 8 bases from V and 3 bases from J; junction bases left unmatched: 6. Germline V CDR1 and CDR2: SNHLY, FYNNEI. The CDR3 extends over 14 amino acids. DNA for the CDR3: TGTGCCAGCGGGGGACAGGCGCACAATCAGCCCCAGCATTTT. As protein: CASGGQAHNQPQHF.

The J gene is TRBJ2-3, the V gene TRBV5-1, with 10 nucleotides matching TRBD1. This CDR3 region has 16 residues. V was clipped by 4 bases and J by 3 bases; unmatched bases: 8. The germline gives CDR1 SGHRS, CDR2 YFSETQ. The CDR3 sequence: CASSDRDRGRTDTQYF. The CDR3 DNA follows: TGCGCCAGCAGCGACCGGGACAGGGGCCGTACAGATACGCAGTATTTT.

The chain employs TRBV19 and TRBJ2-3; a weak D match, TRBD1 (5 bases). V was trimmed by 2 bases and J by 6 bases, leaving 9 bases between them. The CDR3 has 13 amino acids. Germline assignment: CDR1 LNHDA and CDR2 SQIVND (reference sequence). The CDR3 loop is CASSISRADTQYF. In DNA form, the CDR3 reads TGTGCCAGTAGTATAAGCAGGGCGGATACGCAGTATTTT. Full variable domain (missing parts from reference TRBV19 and TRBJ2-3): DGGITQSPKYLFRKEGQNVTLSCEQNLNHDAMYWYRQDPGQGLRLIYYSQIVNDFQKGDIAEGYSVSREKKESFPLTVTSAQKNPTAFYLCASSISRADTQYFGPGTRLTVL.

This rearrangement joins TRBV18 to TRBJ2-1; possible D gene TRBD1, 6 bases. The CDR3 has 14 residues. Germline V gives CDR1 KGHSH, CDR2 LQKENI. The V gene lost 1 base and the J gene lost 5 bases, with 9 bases spanning the gap. CDR3 sequence: CASSPLTGDNEQFF. DNA for the CDR3: TGTGCCAGCTCACCACTGACAGGCGACAATGAGCAGTTCTTC.

This rearrangement joins TRBV2 to TRBJ2-2; the D gene is possibly TRBD1 (5 bases). Between the trimmed V and J ends, which lost 8 bases and 8 bases, there was a span of 18 bases. The CDR3 sequence is 14 residues long. The V gene's germline CDR1 is SNHLY and CDR2 FYNNEI. The CDR3 region has the DNA TGTGCCAGCCAGGGCTATAGAAAACCAGGGGAGCTGTTTTTT. Translated: CASQGYRKPGELFF.

This clone has only one observation. The chain combines TRBV7-3 with TRBJ2-7; 7 bases map to TRBD1. Trimming cost V 4 bases and J 5 bases; bases outside gene matches: 11. The CDR3 has 15 amino acids. The germline V gene has CDR1 SGHTA and CDR2 FQGTGA. The CDR3 bases are TGTGCCAGCAGCTCTTCGGCAGGGGGTCTGAACGAGCAGTACTTC. Its translation is CASSSSAGGLNEQYF.

The chain joins TRBV29-1 to TRBJ2-1, with TRBD1 identical over 7 bases. The CDR3 contains 13 residues. The germline gives CDR1 SQVTM, CDR2 ANQGSEA. Trimming took 8 bases from V and 10 from J; bases not matched to a gene: 14. CDR3 bases: TGCAGCATCATTGAGGGGGCGCGTCGGGAGCAGTTCTTC. Residues: CSIIEGARREQFF.

The J gene is TRBJ2-1, the V gene TRBV5-1; 9 bases are a match to TRBD2. CDR1 is SGHRS, CDR2 YFSETQ, per germline. The junction had 9 bases not matched to a gene; V was cut back by 1 base and J by 7 bases. This CDR3 region has 16 residues. The CDR3 DNA is TGCGCCAGCAGCTTGTCAAACAAGGGACTAGCTAATGAGCAGTTCTTC. Its protein is CASSLSNKGLANEQFF.

There are a few counts of this clone. The chain employs TRBV27 and TRBJ2-1, with 14 bases that match TRBD2. The ends lost 2 bases at V and 7 bases at J; junction bases unmatched: 4. The CDR3 runs to 16 residues. Germline V gene data show CDR1 as MNHEY and CDR2 as SMNVEV (reference sequence). The CDR3 sequence: CASSLAGTSGGNEQFF. CDR3 nucleotides: TGTGCCAGCAGTTTAGCCGGGACTAGCGGGGGAAATGAGCAGTTCTTC.

This chain connects TRBV27 to TRBJ1-1, with D possibly being TRBD1 (5 bases). CDR3 size: 14 residues. Germline V CDR1 and CDR2: MNHEY, SMNVEV (reference sequence). Trimming pared 5 bases from V and 0 bases from J, leaving 10 bases between. Written as DNA, the CDR3 is TGTGCCAGCAGTATAGGACAACTGAACACTGAAGCTTTCTTT. This encodes CASSIGQLNTEAFF.

There are a few counts of this clone. This chain uses TRBV30 with TRBJ1-5, with no clear D. Looked up from germline, CDR1 is GTSNPN and CDR2 is SVGIG (reference sequence). The V and J ends lost 2 bases and 8 bases respectively, with 16 bases between them. This CDR3 has 14 residues. This CDR3 reads CAWSPLTMRKPQHF. In DNA, the CDR3 is TGTGCCTGGAGTCCGCTGACAATGCGCAAGCCCCAGCATTTT.